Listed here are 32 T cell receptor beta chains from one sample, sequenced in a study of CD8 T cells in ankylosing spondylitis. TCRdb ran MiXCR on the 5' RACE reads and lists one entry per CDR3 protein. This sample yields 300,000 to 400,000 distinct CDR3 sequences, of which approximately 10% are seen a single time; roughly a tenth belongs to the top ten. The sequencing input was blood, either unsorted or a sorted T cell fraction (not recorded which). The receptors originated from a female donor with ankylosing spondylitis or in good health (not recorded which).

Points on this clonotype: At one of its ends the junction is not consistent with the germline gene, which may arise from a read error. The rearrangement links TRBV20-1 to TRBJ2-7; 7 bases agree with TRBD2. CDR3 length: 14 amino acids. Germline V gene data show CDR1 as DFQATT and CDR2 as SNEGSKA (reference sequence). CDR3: CSARGSSGTYERYF. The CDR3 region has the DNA TGCAGTGCTAGAGGTTCTAGCGGAACCTACGAGCGGTACTTC.

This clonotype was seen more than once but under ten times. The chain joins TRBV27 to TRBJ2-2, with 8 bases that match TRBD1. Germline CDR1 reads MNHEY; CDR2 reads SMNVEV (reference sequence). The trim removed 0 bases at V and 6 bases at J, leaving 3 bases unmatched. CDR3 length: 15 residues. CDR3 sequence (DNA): TGTGCCAGCAGTTTATCGGACAGGGTTGCCGGGGAGCTGTTTTTT. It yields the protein CASSLSDRVAGELFF.

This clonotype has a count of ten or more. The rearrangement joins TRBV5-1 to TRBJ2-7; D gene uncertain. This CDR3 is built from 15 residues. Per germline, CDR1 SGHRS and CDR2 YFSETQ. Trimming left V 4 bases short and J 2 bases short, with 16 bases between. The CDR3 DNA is TGCGCCAGCAGCCCAGGCCATACTCCAACCTACGAGCAGTACTTC. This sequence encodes CASSPGHTPTYEQYF.

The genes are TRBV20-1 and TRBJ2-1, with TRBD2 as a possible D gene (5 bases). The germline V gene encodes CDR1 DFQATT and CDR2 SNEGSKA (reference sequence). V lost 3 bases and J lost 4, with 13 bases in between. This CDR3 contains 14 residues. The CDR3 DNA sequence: TGCAGTGCTAGTCACCCAGGAGGTTACAATGAGCAGTTCTTC. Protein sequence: CSASHPGGYNEQFF.

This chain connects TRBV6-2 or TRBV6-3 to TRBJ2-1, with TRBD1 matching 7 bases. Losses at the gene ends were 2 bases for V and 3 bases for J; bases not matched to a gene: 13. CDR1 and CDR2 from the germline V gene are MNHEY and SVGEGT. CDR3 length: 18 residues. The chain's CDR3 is CASSYLRTGRQLYNEQFF. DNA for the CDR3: TGTGCCAGCAGTTACCTCCGGACAGGTCGGCAGCTCTACAATGAGCAGTTCTTC.

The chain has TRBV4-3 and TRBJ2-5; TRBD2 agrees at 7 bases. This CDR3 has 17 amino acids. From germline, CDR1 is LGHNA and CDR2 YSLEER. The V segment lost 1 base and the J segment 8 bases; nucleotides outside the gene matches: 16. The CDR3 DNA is TGCGCCAGCAGCCAAGCTTCCGGCGGGAGACTTTACGACACCCAGTACTTC. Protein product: CASSQASGGRLYDTQYF.

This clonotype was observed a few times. CDR3 residues: CASSLDGTGLTGELFF. The CDR3 bases are TGCGCCAGCAGCTTGGATGGGACAGGGCTCACCGGGGAGCTGTTTTTT. V and J are TRBV5-1 and TRBJ2-2; 9 bases agree with TRBD1. Germline trimming cut 0 bases from V and 4 bases from J; bases unmatched to any gene: 4. Germline V gives CDR1 SGHRS, CDR2 YFSETQ. CDR3 length: 16 amino acids.

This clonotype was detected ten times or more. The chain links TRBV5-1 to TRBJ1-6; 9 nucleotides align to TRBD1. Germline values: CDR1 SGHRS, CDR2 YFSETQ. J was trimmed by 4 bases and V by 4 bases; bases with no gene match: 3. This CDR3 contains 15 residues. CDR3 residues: CASSAGQGYNSPLHF. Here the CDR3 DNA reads TGCGCCAGCAGCGCGGGACAGGGATATAATTCACCCCTCCACTTT. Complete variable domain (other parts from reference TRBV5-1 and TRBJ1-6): KAGVTQTPRYLIKTRGQQVTLSCSPISGHRSVSWYQQTPGQGLQFLFEYFSETQRNKGNFPGRFSGRQFSNSRSEMNVSTLELGDSALYLCASSAGQGYNSPLHFGNGTRLTVT.

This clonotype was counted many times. CDR3 sequence (DNA): TGCAGTGCTAGAGAAAATTCACCCCTCCACTTT. Amino acid sequence: CSARENSPLHF. This rearrangement joins TRBV20-1 to TRBJ1-6; the D is unclear. Trimming stripped 0 bases from V and 7 bases from J, with 1 base between. Looked up from germline, CDR1 is DFQATT and CDR2 is SNEGSKA (reference sequence). This CDR3 region has 11 residues.

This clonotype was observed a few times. In nucleotides, the CDR3 is TGCGCCAGCAGCCCCACGACTAGCGATCCTGGGGAGCAGTACTTC. Its protein product is CASSPTTSDPGEQYF. The chain couples TRBV5-1 to TRBJ2-7; 8 nucleotides align to TRBD2. CDR3 length: 15 amino acids. Germline loops: CDR1 SGHRS, CDR2 YFSETQ. After removal of 4 bases from V and 7 bases from J, the junction contained 13 bases not matched to a gene. Drawing the rest from reference TRBV5-1 and TRBJ2-7, the complete variable domain is KAGVTQTPRYLIKTRGQQVTLSCSPISGHRSVSWYQQTPGQGLQFLFEYFSETQRNKGNFPGRFSGRQFSNSRSEMNVSTLELGDSALYLCASSPTTSDPGEQYFGPGTRLTVT.

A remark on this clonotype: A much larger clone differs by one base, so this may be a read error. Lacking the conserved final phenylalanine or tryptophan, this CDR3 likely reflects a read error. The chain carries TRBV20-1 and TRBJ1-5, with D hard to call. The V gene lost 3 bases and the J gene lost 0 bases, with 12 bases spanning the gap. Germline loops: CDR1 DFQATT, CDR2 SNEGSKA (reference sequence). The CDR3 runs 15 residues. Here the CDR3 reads CSASSGSDSNQPQHS. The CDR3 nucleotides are TGCAGTGCTAGCTCGGGGAGTGATAGCAATCAGCCCCAGCATTCT.

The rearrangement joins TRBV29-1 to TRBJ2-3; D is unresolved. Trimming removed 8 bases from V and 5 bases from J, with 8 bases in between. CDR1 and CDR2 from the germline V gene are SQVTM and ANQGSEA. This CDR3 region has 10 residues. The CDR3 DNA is TGCAGCCTCGCCGGAGATACGCAGTATTTT. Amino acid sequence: CSLAGDTQYF.

In nucleotides, the CDR3 is TGTGCCAGCAGCTTACAGGGGGACAATGAGCAGTTCTTC. Residues: CASSLQGDNEQFF. This sequence joins TRBV11-2 and TRBJ2-1; 7 nucleotides line up with TRBD1. This CDR3 spans 13 amino acids. Unmatched junction bases numbered 0, after V lost 2 bases and J lost 5 bases. CDR1 is SGHAT, CDR2 FQNNGV, per germline.

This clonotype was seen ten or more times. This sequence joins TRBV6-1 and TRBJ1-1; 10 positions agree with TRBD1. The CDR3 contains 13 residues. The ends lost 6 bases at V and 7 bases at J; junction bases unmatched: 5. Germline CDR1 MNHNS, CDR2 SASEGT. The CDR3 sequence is CASRRTGGHEAFF. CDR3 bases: TGTGCCAGCAGGAGGACAGGGGGTCATGAAGCTTTCTTT.

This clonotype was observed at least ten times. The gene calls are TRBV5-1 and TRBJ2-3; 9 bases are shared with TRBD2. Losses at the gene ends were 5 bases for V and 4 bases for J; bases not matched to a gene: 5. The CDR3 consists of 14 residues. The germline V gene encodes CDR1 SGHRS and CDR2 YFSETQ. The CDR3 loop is CASRYSGGADTQYF. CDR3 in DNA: TGCGCCAGCAGATATAGCGGGGGTGCAGATACGCAGTATTTT.

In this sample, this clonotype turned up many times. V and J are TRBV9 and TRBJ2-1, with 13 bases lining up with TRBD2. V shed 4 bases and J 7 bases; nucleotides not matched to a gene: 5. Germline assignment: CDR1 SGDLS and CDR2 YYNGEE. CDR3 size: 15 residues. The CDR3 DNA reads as TGTGCCAGCAGCTTCGGGACTAGCGGGATAAATGAGCAGTTCTTC. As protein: CASSFGTSGINEQFF.

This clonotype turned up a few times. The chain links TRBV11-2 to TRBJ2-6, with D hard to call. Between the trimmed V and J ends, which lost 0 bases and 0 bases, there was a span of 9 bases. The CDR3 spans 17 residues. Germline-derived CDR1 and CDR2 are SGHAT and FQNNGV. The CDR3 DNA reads TGTGCCAGCAGCTTAGAGACATTCCTCTCTGGGGCCAACGTCCTGACTTTC. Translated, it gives CASSLETFLSGANVLTF.

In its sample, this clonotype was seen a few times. In DNA form, the CDR3 reads TGTGCCATCAAGGCTACTAGCGGGACGGATAGCTACGAGCAGTACTTC. Its translation is CAIKATSGTDSYEQYF. The chain couples TRBV10-3 to TRBJ2-7; the match to TRBD2 covers 10 bases. This CDR3 region has 16 residues. Per the germline V gene, CDR1 is ENHRY and CDR2 is SYGVKD. Trimming removed 7 bases from V and 3 bases from J; junction bases left unmatched: 12.

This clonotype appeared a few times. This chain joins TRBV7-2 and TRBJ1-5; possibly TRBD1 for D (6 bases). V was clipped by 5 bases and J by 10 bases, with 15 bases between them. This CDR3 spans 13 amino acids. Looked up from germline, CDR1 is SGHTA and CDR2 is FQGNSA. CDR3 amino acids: CASSPDRLSPQHF. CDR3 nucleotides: TGTGCCAGCAGCCCCGACAGGCTAAGCCCCCAGCATTTT.

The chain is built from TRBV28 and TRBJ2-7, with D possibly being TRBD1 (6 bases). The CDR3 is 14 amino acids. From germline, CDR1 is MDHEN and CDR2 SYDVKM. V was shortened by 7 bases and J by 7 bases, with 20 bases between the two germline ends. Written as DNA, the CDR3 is TGTGCCAGCATCGGGCCGGGACAAACGAGGGAGCAGTACTTC. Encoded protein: CASIGPGQTREQYF.

The CDR3 is CASSYSLNAASSYEQYF. In DNA form, the CDR3 reads TGTGCCAGCAGTTACTCGCTGAACGCGGCCAGCTCCTACGAGCAGTACTTC. The chain is built from TRBV6-5 and TRBJ2-7; the D is unclear. This CDR3 is built from 17 residues. Trimming removed 0 bases at V and 0 bases at J, with 15 bases between. Looked up from germline, CDR1 is MNHEY and CDR2 is SVGAGI.

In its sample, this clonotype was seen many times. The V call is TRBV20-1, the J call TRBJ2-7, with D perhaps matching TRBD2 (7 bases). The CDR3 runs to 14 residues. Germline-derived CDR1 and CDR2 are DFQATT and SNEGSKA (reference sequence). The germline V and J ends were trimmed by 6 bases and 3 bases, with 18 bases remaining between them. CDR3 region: CSATRRGAGYEQYF. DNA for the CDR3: TGCAGTGCCACCCGACGGGGGGCGGGCTACGAGCAGTACTTC.

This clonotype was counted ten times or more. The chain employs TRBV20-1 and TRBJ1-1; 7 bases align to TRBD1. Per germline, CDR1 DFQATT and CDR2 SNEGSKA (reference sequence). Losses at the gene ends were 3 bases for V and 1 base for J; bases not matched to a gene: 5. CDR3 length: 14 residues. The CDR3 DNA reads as TGCAGTGCTAGGAGGGACAGCCAGAACACTGAAGCTTTCTTT. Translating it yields CSARRDSQNTEAFF.

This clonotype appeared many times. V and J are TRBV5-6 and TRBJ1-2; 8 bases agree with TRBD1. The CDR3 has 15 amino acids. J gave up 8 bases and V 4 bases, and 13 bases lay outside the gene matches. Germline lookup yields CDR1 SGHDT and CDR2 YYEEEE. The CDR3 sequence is CASSIQGAQMRGYTF. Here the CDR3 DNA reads TGTGCCAGCAGCATCCAGGGGGCCCAAATGAGGGGCTACACCTTC.

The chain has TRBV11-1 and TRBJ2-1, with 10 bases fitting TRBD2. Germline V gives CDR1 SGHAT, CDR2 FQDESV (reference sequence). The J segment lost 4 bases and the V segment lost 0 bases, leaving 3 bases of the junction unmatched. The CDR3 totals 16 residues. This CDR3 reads CASSLALAGEYNEQFF. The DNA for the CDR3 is TGTGCCAGCAGCTTAGCGCTAGCGGGGGAGTACAATGAGCAGTTCTTC.

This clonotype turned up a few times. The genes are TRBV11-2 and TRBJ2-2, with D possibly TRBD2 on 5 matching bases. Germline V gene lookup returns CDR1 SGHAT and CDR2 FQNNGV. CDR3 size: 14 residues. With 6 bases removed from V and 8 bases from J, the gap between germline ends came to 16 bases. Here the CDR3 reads CASRGLLSGGELFF. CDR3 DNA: TGTGCCAGCAGAGGGTTGCTCTCGGGGGGGGAGCTGTTTTTT. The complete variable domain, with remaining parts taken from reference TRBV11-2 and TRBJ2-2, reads EAGVAQSPRYKIIEKRQSVAFWCNPISGHATLYWYQQILGQGPKLLIQFQNNGVVDDSQLPKDRFSAERLKGVDSTLKIQPAKLEDSAVYLCASRGLLSGGELFFGEGSRLTVL.

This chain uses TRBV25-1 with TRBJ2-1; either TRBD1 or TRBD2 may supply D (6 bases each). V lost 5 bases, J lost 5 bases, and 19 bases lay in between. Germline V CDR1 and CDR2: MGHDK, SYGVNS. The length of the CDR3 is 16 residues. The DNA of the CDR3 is TGTGCCAGCAGTCGCCCGGAGAGGGGGGCCCACAATGAGCAGTTCTTC. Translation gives CASSRPERGAHNEQFF.

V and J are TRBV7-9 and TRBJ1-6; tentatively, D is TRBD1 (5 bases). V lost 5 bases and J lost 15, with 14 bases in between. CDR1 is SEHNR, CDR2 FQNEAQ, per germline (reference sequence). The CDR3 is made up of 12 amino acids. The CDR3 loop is CASSKRLGVLHF. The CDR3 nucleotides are TGTGCCAGCAGCAAACGCTTGGGGGTCCTCCACTTT.

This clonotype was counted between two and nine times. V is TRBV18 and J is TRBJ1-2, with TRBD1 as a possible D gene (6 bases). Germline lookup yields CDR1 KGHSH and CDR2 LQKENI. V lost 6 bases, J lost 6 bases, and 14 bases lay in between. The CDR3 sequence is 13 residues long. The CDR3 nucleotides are TGTGCCAGCTCCGCAATCGAGGGGGATGGCTACACCTTC. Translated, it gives CASSAIEGDGYTF.

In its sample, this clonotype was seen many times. As DNA, the CDR3 is TGCAGCGTTACGGGACAGGCAAAAGAGACCCAGTACTTC. This gives the protein CSVTGQAKETQYF. The V call is TRBV29-1, the J call TRBJ2-5; 8 bases fit TRBD1. Trimming at V came to 5 bases and at J to 3 bases, leaving 5 bases not matched to a gene. Germline V lookup: CDR1 SQVTM, CDR2 ANQGSEA. This CDR3 is built from 13 residues. Based on the CDR3 plus reference TRBV29-1 and TRBJ2-5, the full variable domain is SAVISQKPSRDICQRGTSLTIQCQVDSQVTMMFWYRQQPGQSLTLIATANQGSEATYESGFVIDKFPISRPNLTFSTLTVSNMSPEDSSIYLCSVTGQAKETQYFGPGTRLLVL.

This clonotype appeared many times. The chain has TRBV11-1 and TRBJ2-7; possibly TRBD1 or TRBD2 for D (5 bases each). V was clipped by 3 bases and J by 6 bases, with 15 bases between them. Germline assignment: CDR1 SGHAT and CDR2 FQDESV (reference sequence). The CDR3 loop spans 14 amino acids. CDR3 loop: CASSFVTGTGEQYF. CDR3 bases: TGTGCCAGCAGCTTCGTCACGGGGACGGGCGAGCAGTACTTC. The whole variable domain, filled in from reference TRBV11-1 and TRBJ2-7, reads EAEVAQSPRYKITEKSQAVAFWCDPISGHATLYWYRQILGQGPELLVQFQDESVVDDSQLPKDRFSAERLKGVDSTLKIQPAELGDSAMYLCASSFVTGTGEQYFGPGTRLTVT.

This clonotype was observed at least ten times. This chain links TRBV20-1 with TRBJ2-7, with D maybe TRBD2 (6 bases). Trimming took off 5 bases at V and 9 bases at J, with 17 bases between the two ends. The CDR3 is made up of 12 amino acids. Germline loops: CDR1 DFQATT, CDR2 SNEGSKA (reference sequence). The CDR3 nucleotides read TGCAGTGCTCGAGTCCAGGGAGGAGGGCAGTACTTC. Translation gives CSARVQGGGQYF.